A selection of T cell receptor beta chains follows, all from one sample in a study of blood T cell repertoires in COVID-19. Clones were sequenced by immunoSEQ multiplex PCR, and TCRdb holds only the in-frame ones, with some missing. Seen here are about 250,000 clones, approximately 91% observed once, and the top ten hold roughly 0.8%. Sequencing was done on a sample of peripheral blood. Source of these receptors: a man aged 25 to 40 with COVID-19, enrolled during active disease. CDR3s include the opening cysteine and the closing phenylalanine or tryptophan. The order of the fields is D gene, clone size, J gene, V gene, CDR3 protein, CDR3 DNA. The D gene is left open where the match is weak. Clone size is stated in some rows and not others, as once, few, many or a class when expanded.

d_gene: TRBD1; abundance: once; j_gene: TRBJ2-1; v_gene: TRBV18; CDR3aa: CASSPRTGRNEQFF; CDR3nt: TGTGCCAGCTCACCTCGGACAGGGCGGAATGAGCAGTTCTTC
d_gene: TRBD1; abundance: NA; j_gene: TRBJ1-5; v_gene: TRBV10-3; CDR3aa: CAISADRGSNQPQHF; CDR3nt: TGTGCCATCAGTGCGGACAGGGGGAGCAATCAGCCCCAGCATTTT
d_gene: TRBD2; abundance: NA; j_gene: TRBJ2-1; v_gene: TRBV29-1; CDR3aa: CSVNDGGFNNEQFF; CDR3nt: TGCAGCGTTAACGACGGGGGGTTTAACAATGAGCAGTTCTTC
d_gene: TRBD1; abundance: NA; j_gene: TRBJ2-3; v_gene: TRBV6-5; CDR3aa: CASNRQGARTDTQYF; CDR3nt: TGTGCCAGCAATAGACAGGGGGCGCGGACAGATACGCAGTATTTT
d_gene: NA; abundance: NA; j_gene: TRBJ2-5; v_gene: TRBV11-2; CDR3aa: CASSRGGGGDQYF; CDR3nt: TGTGCCAGCAGCCGGGGCGGGGGCGGTGACCAGTACTTC
d_gene: NA; abundance: once; j_gene: TRBJ1-5; v_gene: TRBV12-3/TRBV12-4; CDR3aa: CASSLQWAQPQHF; CDR3nt: TGTGCCAGCAGCCTCCAATGGGCCCAGCCCCAGCATTTT
d_gene: TRBD2; abundance: NA; j_gene: TRBJ2-3; v_gene: TRBV6-5; CDR3aa: CASSYGERGGTDTQYF; CDR3nt: TGTGCCAGCAGTTACGGAGAGCGGGGGGGCACAGATACGCAGTATTTT
d_gene: NA; abundance: NA; j_gene: TRBJ1-1; v_gene: TRBV3-1/TRBV3-2; CDR3aa: CASSRGVGSNTEAFF; CDR3nt: TGTGCCAGCAGCCGGGGCGTCGGGTCGAACACTGAAGCTTTCTTT
d_gene: NA; abundance: NA; j_gene: TRBJ1-1; v_gene: TRBV7-9; CDR3aa: CASRNSRGGTEAFF; CDR3nt: TGTGCCAGCAGAAATTCCCGGGGGGGGACTGAAGCTTTCTTT
d_gene: NA; abundance: NA; j_gene: TRBJ2-3; v_gene: TRBV9; CDR3aa: CASSGMVRGTDTQYF; CDR3nt: TGTGCCAGCAGCGGTATGGTGCGGGGCACAGATACGCAGTATTTT
d_gene: TRBD1; abundance: NA; j_gene: TRBJ1-2; v_gene: TRBV6-4; CDR3aa: CASSPDRGVLDGYTF; CDR3nt: TGTGCCAGCAGCCCCGACAGGGGCGTTTTGGATGGCTACACCTTC
d_gene: TRBD1; abundance: NA; j_gene: TRBJ1-4; v_gene: TRBV2; CDR3aa: CASRWGQASTNEKLFF; CDR3nt: TGTGCCAGCAGGTGGGGACAGGCCTCCACTAATGAAAAACTGTTTTTT
d_gene: TRBD2; abundance: NA; j_gene: TRBJ2-3; v_gene: TRBV9; CDR3aa: CASSVYSGGPTDTQYF; CDR3nt: TGTGCCAGCAGCGTTTATAGCGGGGGACCTACAGATACGCAGTATTTT
d_gene: NA; abundance: once; j_gene: TRBJ1-4; v_gene: TRBV19; CDR3aa: CASSIFGRGEKLFF; CDR3nt: TGTGCCAGTAGTATTTTCGGCAGAGGGGAAAAACTGTTTTTT
d_gene: NA; abundance: NA; j_gene: TRBJ1-5; v_gene: TRBV6-6; CDR3aa: CASSPKRDIQTHSNQPQHF; CDR3nt: TGTGCCAGCAGTCCTAAACGGGACATTCAGACTCATAGCAATCAGCCCCAGCATTTT
d_gene: NA; abundance: NA; j_gene: TRBJ1-2; v_gene: TRBV9; CDR3aa: CASSVEPQGYRGYTF; CDR3nt: TGTGCCAGCAGCGTCGAACCTCAGGGATATCGGGGCTACACCTTC
d_gene: TRBD1; abundance: NA; j_gene: TRBJ1-2; v_gene: TRBV6-5; CDR3aa: CASRQGETNYGYTF; CDR3nt: TGTGCCAGCAGACAGGGGGAGACTAACTATGGCTACACCTTC
d_gene: NA; abundance: NA; j_gene: TRBJ1-3; v_gene: TRBV3-1/TRBV3-2; CDR3aa: CASSRPGGNTIYF; CDR3nt: TGTGCCAGCAGCCGACCCGGGGGGAACACCATATATTTT
d_gene: NA; abundance: NA; j_gene: TRBJ2-7; v_gene: TRBV18; CDR3aa: CASSPSDRPHEQYF; CDR3nt: TGTGCCAGCTCACCGTCGGACAGACCCCACGAGCAGTACTTC
d_gene: TRBD1; abundance: NA; j_gene: TRBJ1-2; v_gene: TRBV10-3; CDR3aa: CAISANRDRNYGYTF; CDR3nt: TGTGCCATCAGTGCAAACCGGGACAGAAACTATGGCTACACCTTC
d_gene: NA; abundance: NA; j_gene: TRBJ2-2; v_gene: TRBV11-3; CDR3aa: CASSPLGTNTGELFF; CDR3nt: TGTGCCAGCAGCCCCTTGGGCACCAACACCGGGGAGCTGTTTTTT
d_gene: NA; abundance: NA; j_gene: TRBJ1-1; v_gene: TRBV27; CDR3aa: CASSLRGGVLGTNTEAFF; CDR3nt: TGTGCCAGCAGTTTAAGAGGAGGGGTACTTGGCACGAACACTGAAGCTTTCTTT
d_gene: TRBD1; abundance: NA; j_gene: TRBJ1-1; v_gene: TRBV6-5; CDR3aa: CASRPDRGSTEAFF; CDR3nt: TGTGCCAGCAGACCGGACAGGGGGTCGACTGAAGCTTTCTTT
d_gene: TRBD2; abundance: NA; j_gene: TRBJ2-7; v_gene: TRBV5-3; CDR3aa: CARSCPGLADHHLSYEQYF; CDR3nt: TGTGCCAGAAGCTGCCCGGGACTAGCGGACCATCACCTCTCCTACGAGCAGTACTTC
d_gene: TRBD1; abundance: NA; j_gene: TRBJ2-7; v_gene: TRBV5-6; CDR3aa: CASSGTGSSYEQYF; CDR3nt: TGTGCCAGCAGCGGGACAGGGTCGTCCTACGAGCAGTACTTC
d_gene: NA; abundance: NA; j_gene: TRBJ2-1; v_gene: TRBV9; CDR3aa: CASSKPRGEQFF; CDR3nt: TGTGCCAGCTCCAAACCGCGCGGGGAGCAGTTCTTC
d_gene: TRBD1; abundance: NA; j_gene: TRBJ1-1; v_gene: TRBV4-2; CDR3aa: CASSRGTGDTEAFF; CDR3nt: TGTGCCAGCAGCCGTGGGACAGGGGACACTGAAGCTTTCTTT
d_gene: NA; abundance: NA; j_gene: TRBJ1-4; v_gene: TRBV5-1; CDR3aa: CASSLGRPGEKLFF; CDR3nt: TGCGCCAGCAGCTTGGGGCGGCCAGGGGAAAAACTGTTTTTT
d_gene: NA; abundance: NA; j_gene: TRBJ2-5; v_gene: TRBV19; CDR3aa: CARVLQVLRSPQETQYF; CDR3nt: TGTGCCAGGGTACTACAGGTACTTAGGAGTCCCCAAGAGACCCAGTACTTC
d_gene: NA; abundance: NA; j_gene: TRBJ2-7; v_gene: TRBV7-9; CDR3aa: CASSLRWGEYEQYF; CDR3nt: TGTGCCAGCAGCTTAAGATGGGGGGAGTACGAGCAGTACTTC
d_gene: TRBD1; abundance: few; j_gene: TRBJ2-2; v_gene: TRBV19; CDR3aa: CASRRTGDTGELFF; CDR3nt: TGTGCCAGTAGGAGGACAGGGGACACCGGGGAGCTGTTTTTT